In this sample, the clone carrying this T cell receptor (beta chain) turned up a few times. These data come from a study of technical replicates of blood from several donors. The CDR3 is 14 amino acids. Between the trimmed V and J ends, which lost 4 bases and 5 bases, there was a span of 15 bases. Germline V gene data show CDR1 as SGDLS and CDR2 as YYNGEE. Here immunoSEQ multiplex PCR was the method, and the copy in TCRdb shows in-frame clones only, minus some. The data hold around 76,000 clones, with roughly 90% observed a single time. The origin of this receptor is a human donor in good health. V and J are TRBV9 and TRBJ1-1; no firm D call. Sequenced sample: T cells isolated from PBMCs. CDR3 region: CASSISIGGTEAFF. The DNA of the CDR3 is TGTGCCAGCAGCATCTCGATCGGAGGGACTGAAGCTTTCTTT.